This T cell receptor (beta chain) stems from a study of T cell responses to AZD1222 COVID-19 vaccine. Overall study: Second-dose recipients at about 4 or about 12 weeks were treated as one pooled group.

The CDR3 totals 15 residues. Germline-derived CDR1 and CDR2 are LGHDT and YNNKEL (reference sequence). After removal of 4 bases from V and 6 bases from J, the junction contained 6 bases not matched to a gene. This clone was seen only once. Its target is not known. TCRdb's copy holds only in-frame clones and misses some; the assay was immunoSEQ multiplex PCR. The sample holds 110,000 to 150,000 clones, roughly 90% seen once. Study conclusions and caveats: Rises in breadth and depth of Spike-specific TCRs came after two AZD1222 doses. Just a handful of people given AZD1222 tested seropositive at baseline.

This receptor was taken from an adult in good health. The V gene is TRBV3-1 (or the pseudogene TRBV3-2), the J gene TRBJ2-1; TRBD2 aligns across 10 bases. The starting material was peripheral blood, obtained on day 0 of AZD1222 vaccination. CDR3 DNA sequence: TGTGCCAGCAGCCCTGCCTTAGCGGGAGGCAATGAGCAGTTCTTC. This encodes CASSPALAGGNEQFF.